This TCR beta chain was retrieved from a study of T cell responses to AZD1222 COVID-19 vaccine (dated by TCRdb to about 2021). About the study as a whole: Because spike-specific TCR depth and breadth did not differ between the two schedules, AZD1222 recipients who got a second dose at roughly 4 weeks were pooled with those who got a second dose at roughly 12 weeks. Trial participants were enrolled by age into subgroups of 18-55, 56-69 and 70-plus years, and roughly 150, 30 and 60 TCR-sequenced participants, respectively, were included in these subgroups. TCR sequencing was performed for 230 to 250 trial participants, of whom around 210 were given two doses of AZD1222 and around 25 were given two doses of MenACWY control vaccine.

The time point tag for this specimen amounts to: baseline before first vaccination. Vaccinee samples were obtained from the UK trials COV001 and COV002, which included a single-blind randomized controlled phase 2/3 trial of AZD1222 (ChAdOx1 nCoV-19) in healthy adults. For TCRbeta chain sequencing, PBMC samples were collected from trial participants at day 0 and at day 28 after the second dose. Overall study results and their limits: A significant rise in spike-specific TCR breadth and depth was observed after two AZD1222 doses relative to day 0 and relative to MenACWY recipients. Epitopes outside the regions mutated in the B.1.351 and B.1.1.7 variants were reportedly recognized by nearly half of the unique spike-specific TCRs. Only five or six AZD1222 recipients were SARS-CoV-2 seropositive at baseline, limiting conclusions about previously exposed vaccinees. Because no day 14 peak-response samples were available, repertoires were characterized only after the peak T cell response. In the small 56-69-year group, the increase in depth fell short of significance, most likely because of low power. Participants were mostly white British and included more females than males, and it was suggested by the authors that clonal diversity may have been underestimated. CD4 TCRs associated with the vaccine covered the entire spike protein, and the dominant responses were in regions 160-218 and 743-854.

The CDR3 regions of human TCRbeta chains were subjected to immunosequencing. The paper's processing steps were these. TCRs in the repertoires were compared against a reference library of SARS-CoV-2-specific TCRs that had been generated with the MIRA antigen-specificity platform. Breadth was defined as the fraction of unique TCRs that were SARS-CoV-2-associated, and depth was defined as the fraction of total T cells that were SARS-CoV-2-associated. Using the MIRA data, each spike-specific TCR was mapped to the spike region that the TCR reacts to and placed in a CD4 or CD8 class. Log10-transformed breadth and depth values were compared by one-way ANOVA with Sidak's multiple comparisons tests. As stored in TCRdb, this immuneACCESS dataset retains in-frame rearrangements with V and J assigned. A fraction of the clones does not appear; measured against another copy, unresolved V genes explain less than half of the discrepancy, and the remainder lacks a known reason. The D gene and trimming were derived from the DNA, and the V and J assignments and clone size from that table. The sample table lists 100,000 or so clones, about 90% of them with a count of one. The top ten constitute 1.5% to 2% of the sample.

In its sample, this clone was seen once. It lacks a known antigen. One base away there is no much larger clone; base qualities are not given. The V and J ends are trimmed by 5 bases and 8 bases, leaving 19 bases between them. Reading from cysteine to phenylalanine, the CDR3 counts 15 amino acids. Solely the CDR3 DNA is kept, with 45 bases framed from the first base. For CDR1 and CDR2, the germline V gene (reference sequence) lists MNHEY and SMNVEV. This sequence originates from an adult in good health. The chain was built from TRBV27 and TRBJ2-1; no confident D gene assignment can be made. The starting material was peripheral blood, obtained on day 0 of AZD1222 vaccination. The sequence in DNA is TGTGCCAGCAGTCCCCTCGGAGCGCCCCTAGATGAGCAGTTCTTC. It is translated as CASSPLGAPLDEQFF.